The 16 T cell receptor beta chains below all came from one sample that was sequenced in a study of control samples from healthy donors and cancer patients. TCRdb keeps only in-frame clones here, not all; method: immunoSEQ multiplex PCR. The repertoire holds around 130,000 clones, with 93% as singletons. Sample: PBMCs. The source is a man aged 50 or older with head and neck cancer.

The CDR3 sequence is CASSQPDRETEAFF. DNA of the CDR3: TGTGCCAGCAGCCAACCCGACAGGGAGACTGAAGCTTTCTTT. The V and J genes are TRBV4-2 and TRBJ1-1, with 7 nucleotides matching TRBD1. This CDR3 has 14 residues. Germline V gives CDR1 LGHNA, CDR2 YNFKEQ. Trimming cost V 2 bases and J 5 bases; bases outside gene matches: 5.

The chain recombines TRBV27 with TRBJ2-7; no reliable D call. Trimming shortened V by 3 bases and J by 4 bases, and 13 bases separated the two germline ends. Germline-derived CDR1 and CDR2 are MNHEY and SMNVEV (reference sequence). There are 14 residues in the CDR3. The CDR3 nucleotides read TGTGCCAGCAGTTTGTACGGGCCGGAGTACGAGCAGTACTTC. Its translation is CASSLYGPEYEQYF.

The chain carries TRBV24-1 and TRBJ1-5, with TRBD1 as a possible D gene (5 bases). CDR1 and CDR2 (germline): KGHDR, SFDVKD. The CDR3 is 15 amino acids. V lost 2 bases and J 2 bases, leaving 9 bases between the germline ends. The CDR3 sequence is CATSDSVGGNQPQHF. The CDR3 DNA reads TGTGCCACCAGTGATTCAGTGGGGGGCAATCAGCCCCAGCATTTT.

The J gene is TRBJ1-1, the V gene TRBV30; 9 positions agree with TRBD1. Germline loops: CDR1 GTSNPN, CDR2 SVGIG (reference sequence). CDR3 size: 14 residues. The V gene end was trimmed by 1 base and the J gene end by 2 bases; junction bases not matched to a gene: 2. This CDR3 is CAWSGDRANTEAFF. The CDR3 region has the DNA TGTGCCTGGAGTGGGGACAGGGCCAACACTGAAGCTTTCTTT. The full variable domain, in which reference TRBV30 and TRBJ1-1 provide the parts outside the CDR3, is SQTIHQWPATLVQPVGSPLSLECTVEGTSNPNLYWYRQAAGRGLQLLFYSVGIGQISSEVPQNLSASRPQDRQFILSSKKLLLSDSGFYLCAWSGDRANTEAFFGQGTRLTVV.

This chain connects TRBV16 to TRBJ1-5; TRBD1 is a possible D gene (6 bases). The CDR3 runs to 15 residues. Trimming cost V 2 bases and J 1 base, with 9 bases left between them. Looked up from germline, CDR1 is KGHSY and CDR2 is FQNENV. The CDR3: CASSQGGGSNQPQHF. The CDR3 DNA reads as TGTGCCAGCAGCCAAGGAGGGGGAAGCAATCAGCCCCAGCATTTT.

This clone has a single count. This specimen includes other DNA sequences encoding the same CDR3. The gene calls are TRBV7-6 and TRBJ1-1; 9 nucleotides align to TRBD1. Germline V gives CDR1 SGHVS, CDR2 FNYEAQ. This CDR3 is built from 15 residues. The V segment lost 5 bases and the J segment 1 base; nucleotides outside the gene matches: 5. The CDR3 bases are TGTGCCAGCAGCCAGGGACAGGGATCGAACACTGAAGCTTTCTTT. Translating it yields CASSQGQGSNTEAFF.

The chain carries TRBV6-7 and TRBJ2-6, with D perhaps matching TRBD1 (5 bases). TRBV6-7 is flagged as an ORF with uncertain function. The length of the CDR3 is 18 residues. V was trimmed by 2 bases and J by 0 bases, leaving 14 bases between them. CDR3 sequence: CASSYPDTLVSGANVLTF. CDR3 DNA: TGTGCCAGCAGTTACCCGGACACCTTGGTCTCTGGGGCCAACGTCCTGACTTTC.

The rearrangement joins TRBV5-1 to TRBJ1-1; D not resolved. The CDR3 covers 13 residues. Germline assignment: CDR1 SGHRS and CDR2 YFSETQ. V lost 9 bases, J lost 4 bases, and 16 bases lay in between. CDR3 amino acids: CATARAMGTEAFF. The DNA of the CDR3 is TGCGCCACCGCGAGGGCAATGGGCACTGAAGCTTTCTTT.

V gene TRBV3-1 (or the pseudogene TRBV3-2) combines with J gene TRBJ2-2, with no clear D. Germline CDR1 is LGHDT and CDR2 is YNNKEL (reference sequence). Trimming shortened V by 1 base and J by 3 bases, and 9 bases separated the two germline ends. The CDR3 contains 15 residues. Here the CDR3 reads CASSQGGEYTGELFF. The CDR3 DNA sequence: TGTGCCAGCAGCCAAGGAGGAGAATACACCGGGGAGCTGTTTTTT.

The chain combines TRBV4-3 with TRBJ1-4; D is undetermined. CDR3 size: 14 residues. V shed 0 bases and J shed 8 bases, with 10 bases lying between them. Germline-derived CDR1 and CDR2 are LGHNA and YSLEER. DNA for the CDR3: TGCGCCAGCAGCCAAGATCCCCGGCAGGAAAAACTGTTTTTT. Its protein product is CASSQDPRQEKLFF.

The gene calls are TRBV5-1 and TRBJ1-1; no clear D gene. Trimming removed 5 bases from V and 0 bases from J, with 8 bases in between. The CDR3 has 13 amino acids. The germline CDR1 and CDR2 sequences are SGHRS and YFSETQ. The CDR3 protein is CASRSGVNTEAFF. In DNA form, the CDR3 reads TGCGCCAGCAGGTCGGGAGTGAACACTGAAGCTTTCTTT.

The J gene is TRBJ2-7, the V gene TRBV28; 9 nucleotides agree with TRBD1. V shed 6 bases and J 5 bases; nucleotides not matched to a gene: 11. This CDR3 region has 15 residues. Per germline, CDR1 MDHEN and CDR2 SYDVKM. The CDR3 spells CASSSGGTGIHEQYF. In DNA form, the CDR3 reads TGTGCCAGCAGCTCAGGTGGGACAGGGATCCACGAGCAGTACTTC. Drawing the rest from reference TRBV28 and TRBJ2-7, the complete variable domain is DVKVTQSSRYLVKRTGEKVFLECVQDMDHENMFWYRQDPGLGLRLIYFSYDVKMKEKGDIPEGYSVSREKKERFSLILESASTNQTSMYLCASSSGGTGIHEQYFGPGTRLTVT.

V and J are TRBV24-1 and TRBJ1-5; 7 bases are a match to TRBD1. After removal of 6 bases from V and 4 bases from J, the junction contained 2 bases not matched to a gene. Germline-derived CDR1 and CDR2 are KGHDR and SFDVKD. The CDR3 is made up of 13 amino acids. CDR3 nucleotide sequence: TGTGCCACCAGTCACAGGGGTAATCAGCCCCAGCATTTT. It translates to CATSHRGNQPQHF.

The chain recombines TRBV28 with TRBJ1-2; possible D gene TRBD1, 5 bases. Trimming took off 2 bases at V and 3 bases at J, with 19 bases between the two ends. This CDR3 has 17 amino acids. Germline V lookup: CDR1 MDHEN, CDR2 SYDVKM. As DNA, the CDR3 is TGTGCCAGCAGTTTAGAGGGACTCCCAAAGAGAGACTATGGCTACACCTTC. This gives the protein CASSLEGLPKRDYGYTF.

The gene calls are TRBV6-5 and TRBJ2-5; maybe TRBD1 (6 bases). V was trimmed by 5 bases and J by 4 bases, leaving 14 bases between them. In germline, CDR1 is MNHEY, CDR2 SVGAGI. This CDR3 has 14 amino acids. The DNA for the CDR3 is TGTGCCAGCAGTAAGGGGGTCCTGACAGAGACCCAGTACTTC. Encoded protein: CASSKGVLTETQYF.

The chain has TRBV7-8 and TRBJ1-6; possible D gene TRBD1, 5 bases. This CDR3 contains 15 residues. Between the trimmed V and J ends, which lost 6 bases and 6 bases, there was a span of 15 bases. Germline V gives CDR1 SGHVS, CDR2 FQNEAQ. Written as DNA, the CDR3 is TGTGCCAGCAGTCTTGAGGGGCCGATTAATTCACCCCTCCACTTT. The encoded protein is CASSLEGPINSPLHF.